This entry lists 26 T cell receptor beta chains sequenced from one sample in a study of shared clonotypes between healthy human individuals. Sequencing was performed with immunoSEQ multiplex PCR; in TCRdb, only in-frame clones are kept and a portion is missing. The sample includes over 850,000 clones, approximately 80% of them seen just once. Sequenced input: memory CD4+ T cells from PBMCs. Stated subset: CD45RA-negative fraction. These receptors were taken from a man younger than 30 in good health. Some clones in this sample may be carry-over from other donors' samples.

The rearrangement links TRBV7-9 to TRBJ1-1, with TRBD1 matching over 8 bases. From germline, CDR1 is SEHNR and CDR2 FQNEAQ (reference sequence). The CDR3 is 15 amino acids. Unmatched junction bases numbered 5, after V lost 4 bases and J lost 1 base. CDR3 bases: TGTGCCAGCAGCTCACAGGGGGGAGGGAACACTGAAGCTTTCTTT. As protein: CASSSQGGGNTEAFF.

The genes are TRBV5-1 and TRBJ1-1; D gene ambiguous. Trimming removed 7 bases from V and 8 bases from J, with 12 bases in between. This CDR3 spans 11 amino acids. Germline CDR1 and CDR2: SGHRS and YFSETQ. This CDR3 is CASRDQSEAFF. The CDR3 bases are TGCGCCAGCCGAGACCAAAGCGAAGCTTTCTTT.

The chain uses TRBV28 and TRBJ2-1; D not certain. The CDR3 consists of 14 residues. Trimming cost V 1 base and J 6 bases, with 10 bases left between them. Looked up from germline, CDR1 is MDHEN and CDR2 is SYDVKM. This chain's CDR3 is CASSLFDRSNEQFF. As DNA, the CDR3 is TGTGCCAGCAGTTTATTCGACCGATCCAATGAGCAGTTCTTC.

The chain carries TRBV27 and TRBJ1-1, with TRBD1 identical over 8 bases. The CDR3 length is 13 residues. V shed 9 bases, J shed 4 bases, and the junction held 7 bases outside the gene matches. Germline lookup yields CDR1 MNHEY and CDR2 SMNVEV (reference sequence). The CDR3 sequence: CASRQGPPTEAFF. For the CDR3, the DNA is TGTGCCAGTCGACAGGGGCCCCCCACTGAAGCTTTCTTT.

In this sample, this clone turned up a few times. The chain joins TRBV9 to TRBJ2-5, with TRBD2 matching 8 bases. CDR3 length: 18 residues. V trimming: 3 bases; J trimming: 5 bases; junction bases outside the gene matches: 18. Germline CDR1 and CDR2: SGDLS and YYNGEE. The CDR3 loop reads CASSAKEGGTRSRETQYF. In DNA, the CDR3 is TGTGCCAGCAGCGCAAAGGAGGGGGGGACTAGATCGAGGGAGACCCAGTACTTC.

This chain uses TRBV7-2 with TRBJ1-2; D is perhaps TRBD1 (5 bases). The length of the CDR3 is 15 residues. V lost 7 bases and J lost 4, with 19 bases in between. From germline, CDR1 is SGHTA and CDR2 FQGNSA. The CDR3 is CASIPNRGGSYGYTF. CDR3 DNA sequence: TGTGCCAGCATCCCAAACCGGGGGGGATCCTATGGCTACACCTTC.

The chain is built from TRBV10-3 and TRBJ2-4; D possibly corresponds to TRBD2 (5 bases). This CDR3 comprises 15 residues. The V gene lost 3 bases and the J gene lost 0 bases, with 9 bases spanning the gap. CDR1 and CDR2 from the germline V gene are ENHRY and SYGVKD. The chain's CDR3 is CAISDRGRAKNIQYF. Here the CDR3 DNA reads TGTGCCATCAGTGATCGGGGTCGAGCCAAAAACATTCAGTACTTC.

The rearrangement links TRBV5-4 to TRBJ2-3; 7 nucleotides match TRBD1. Trimming at V came to 4 bases and at J to 2 bases, leaving 4 bases not matched to a gene. This CDR3 has 14 residues. In germline, CDR1 is SGHNT, CDR2 YYREEE (reference sequence). CDR3 region: CASSPTGVTDTQYF. Written as DNA, the CDR3 is TGTGCCAGCAGCCCAACAGGGGTCACAGATACGCAGTATTTT.

This sequence joins TRBV5-1 and TRBJ2-1; the D is unclear. Germline values: CDR1 SGHRS, CDR2 YFSETQ. The CDR3 has 11 residues. Trimming shortened V by 5 bases and J by 3 bases, and 3 bases separated the two germline ends. CDR3 loop: CASRYYNEQFF. CDR3 DNA: TGCGCCAGCAGATACTACAATGAGCAGTTCTTC.

This chain connects TRBV5-1 to TRBJ1-2; D is ambiguous. Trimming cost V 4 bases and J 7 bases, with 20 bases left between them. The CDR3 length is 15 residues. Germline lookup yields CDR1 SGHRS and CDR2 YFSETQ. The CDR3 coding sequence is TGCGCCAGCAGCCGGGAGCCGGGCCCTAATCGTGGCTACACCTTC. The encoded protein is CASSREPGPNRGYTF.

This chain links TRBV9 with TRBJ1-3, with a tentative D call TRBD1 (6 bases). V was trimmed by 4 bases and J by 4 bases, leaving 15 bases between them. This CDR3 has 15 residues. CDR1 SGDLS and CDR2 YYNGEE come from the germline V gene. CDR3 loop: CASSSRSGVGNTIYF. Here the CDR3 DNA reads TGTGCCAGCAGCTCCCGCTCAGGGGTGGGAAACACCATATATTTT.

This clone was seen just once. The chain recombines TRBV29-1 with TRBJ2-7; D perhaps matches TRBD1 (5 bases). Germline lookup yields CDR1 SQVTM and CDR2 ANQGSEA. Trimming took off 4 bases at V and 2 bases at J, with 12 bases between the two ends. This CDR3 is built from 13 residues. The CDR3 protein is CSVVDSFTYEQYF. The DNA of the CDR3 is TGCAGCGTTGTTGACAGCTTCACCTACGAGCAGTACTTC.

V gene TRBV28 combines with J gene TRBJ2-5, with TRBD1 identical over 7 bases. The CDR3 length is 14 residues. With V trimmed by 6 bases and J by 5 bases, 9 bases remained unmatched. CDR1 and CDR2 (germline): MDHEN, SYDVKM. CDR3 loop: CASRETGAEETQYF. CDR3 DNA: TGTGCCAGCAGGGAAACAGGGGCTGAGGAGACCCAGTACTTC.

At least ten counts were recorded for this clone. DNA for the CDR3: TGCGCCAGCAGCTGGACTTCGTCCCTCGCGCATGAGCAGTTCTTC. It codes for CASSWTSSLAHEQFF. The chain couples TRBV5-1 to TRBJ2-1; a possible D gene is TRBD2 (5 bases). The length of the CDR3 is 15 residues. V was shortened by 3 bases and J by 8 bases, with 18 bases between the two germline ends. Germline V gene data show CDR1 as SGHRS and CDR2 as YFSETQ.

The count of this clone is one. The chain combines TRBV2 with TRBJ2-7, with 7 bases identical to TRBD2. Per germline, CDR1 SNHLY and CDR2 FYNNEI. The CDR3 covers 14 residues. Trimming cost V 4 bases and J 2 bases; bases outside gene matches: 5. The CDR3 sequence: CASSVPSGTYEQYF. The DNA of the CDR3 is TGTGCCAGCAGTGTACCTAGCGGAACCTACGAGCAGTACTTC.

The chain carries TRBV5-1 and TRBJ2-5, with D uncertain. The CDR3 spans 14 residues. Germline CDR1 reads SGHRS; CDR2 reads YFSETQ. Trimming took 1 base from V and 0 from J, leaving 7 bases between them. This CDR3 reads CASSLMPDQETQYF. The CDR3 DNA reads TGCGCCAGCAGCTTGATGCCGGACCAAGAGACCCAGTACTTC. Based on the CDR3 plus reference TRBV5-1 and TRBJ2-5, the full variable domain is KAGVTQTPRYLIKTRGQQVTLSCSPISGHRSVSWYQQTPGQGLQFLFEYFSETQRNKGNFPGRFSGRQFSNSRSEMNVSTLELGDSALYLCASSLMPDQETQYFGPGTRLLVL.

This clone has ten or more counts. Other DNA sequences from this sample encode an identical CDR3 as well. The chain joins TRBV6-1 to TRBJ1-2; D ambiguous. Trimming took 3 bases from V and 2 from J, leaving 7 bases between them. The CDR3 has 13 residues. Germline V lookup: CDR1 MNHNS, CDR2 SASEGT. DNA of the CDR3: TGTGCCAGCAGTGAGATGGGAAACTATGGCTACACCTTC. Its translation is CASSEMGNYGYTF.

This chain links TRBV9 with TRBJ2-1; D is possibly TRBD1 (6 bases). There are 16 residues in the CDR3. Trimming pared 3 bases from V and 4 bases from J, leaving 17 bases between. Germline CDR1 and CDR2: SGDLS and YYNGEE. CDR3 DNA: TGTGCCAGCAGCGGCGCCGGGACAAGGGGTTACAATGAGCAGTTCTTC. This codes for CASSGAGTRGYNEQFF.

This clone has a handful of counts. The J gene is TRBJ1-2, the V gene TRBV25-1, with 7 bases matching TRBD1. Germline CDR1 reads MGHDK; CDR2 reads SYGVNS. The CDR3 length is 16 residues. Losses at the gene ends were 7 bases for V and 4 bases for J; bases not matched to a gene: 15. The CDR3 DNA is TGTGCCAGCAAACCAGGGGGGCCCCGGTCCGGCTATGGCTACACCTTC. Its translation is CASKPGGPRSGYGYTF.

The chain uses TRBV2 and TRBJ1-5; D is unresolved. V was pared by 7 bases and J by 0 bases, with 10 bases between. Germline V CDR1 and CDR2: SNHLY, FYNNEI. CDR3 length equals 14 residues. The CDR3 protein is CASIGLNSNQPQHF. The CDR3 DNA reads as TGTGCCAGCATAGGGCTTAATAGCAATCAGCCCCAGCATTTT.

The gene calls are TRBV11-2 and TRBJ1-1, with D uncertain. CDR3 length: 13 amino acids. Germline-derived CDR1 and CDR2 are SGHAT and FQNNGV. V was trimmed by 10 bases and J by 1 base, leaving 13 bases between them. As DNA, the CDR3 is TGTGCCACCGCTTCCCATAGGAACACTGAAGCTTTCTTT. Translating gives CATASHRNTEAFF.

This clone was seen a few times. This CDR3 is CASSFWAGGREKLFF. The CDR3 DNA is TGTGCCAGCAGTTTTTGGGCAGGGGGCCGGGAAAAACTGTTTTTT. The rearrangement uses TRBV28 and TRBJ1-4; 8 bases agree with TRBD1. The CDR3 totals 15 residues. Germline assignment: CDR1 MDHEN and CDR2 SYDVKM. With V trimmed by 3 bases and J by 8 bases, 8 bases remained unmatched.

The chain has TRBV29-1 and TRBJ2-1; possibly TRBD2 for D (6 bases). Per germline, CDR1 SQVTM and CDR2 ANQGSEA. The CDR3 consists of 11 residues. Trimming removed 8 bases from V and 10 bases from J, with 15 bases in between. The CDR3 sequence: CSLGWGVEQFF. The DNA for the CDR3 is TGCAGCTTGGGATGGGGGGTCGAGCAGTTCTTC.

This sequence joins TRBV29-1 and TRBJ2-7, with D perhaps TRBD1 (6 bases). With 6 bases removed from V and 1 base from J, the gap between germline ends came to 10 bases. The germline V gene has CDR1 SQVTM and CDR2 ANQGSEA. The CDR3 has 12 amino acids. As DNA, the CDR3 is TGCAGCGTACGGACAGAGTCCTACGAGCAGTACTTC. Translated, it gives CSVRTESYEQYF.

This clone was observed a single time. The chain carries TRBV6-6 and TRBJ1-5; D unresolved. The CDR3 covers 14 residues. Per germline, CDR1 MNHNY and CDR2 SVGAGI (reference sequence). Trimming took 0 bases from V and 8 from J, leaving 11 bases between them. This chain's CDR3 is CASSYSNLEEPQHF. CDR3 bases: TGTGCCAGCAGTTACTCGAATTTAGAGGAGCCCCAGCATTTT.

V is TRBV28 and J is TRBJ1-5; D is unresolved. V was shortened by 8 bases and J by 3 bases, with 8 bases between the two germline ends. The germline V gene has CDR1 MDHEN and CDR2 SYDVKM. The CDR3 is 12 amino acids. CDR3 in DNA: TGTGCCAGCCTAACGGCCAATCAGCCCCAGCATTTT. Its protein is CASLTANQPQHF.